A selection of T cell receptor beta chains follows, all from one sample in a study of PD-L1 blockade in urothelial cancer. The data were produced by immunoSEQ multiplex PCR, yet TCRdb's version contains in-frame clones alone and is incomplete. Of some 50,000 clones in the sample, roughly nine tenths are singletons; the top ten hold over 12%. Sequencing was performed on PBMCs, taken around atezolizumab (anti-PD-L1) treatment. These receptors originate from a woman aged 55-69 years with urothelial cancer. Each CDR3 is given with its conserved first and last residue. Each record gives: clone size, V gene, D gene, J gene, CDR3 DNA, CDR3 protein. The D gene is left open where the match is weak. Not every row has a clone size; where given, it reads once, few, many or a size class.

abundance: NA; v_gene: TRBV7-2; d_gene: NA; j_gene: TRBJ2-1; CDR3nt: TGTGCCAGCAGCGCCGACGGCCGGAGGCGGGGATACAATGAGCAGTTCTTC; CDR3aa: CASSADGRRRGYNEQFF
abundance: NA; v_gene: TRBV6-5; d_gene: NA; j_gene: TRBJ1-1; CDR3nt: TGTGCCAGCAGTAGGGGGGGGGCCACTGAAGCTTTCTTT; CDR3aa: CASSRGGATEAFF
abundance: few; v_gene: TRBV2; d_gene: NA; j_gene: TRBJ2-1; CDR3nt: TGTGCCAGCACCTTAGAGCGGAACAATGAGCAGTTCTTC; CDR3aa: CASTLERNNEQFF
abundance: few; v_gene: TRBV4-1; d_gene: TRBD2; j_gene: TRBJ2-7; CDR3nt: TGCGCCAGCAGCCAAACCCCCCCATCTCTACTAGCGGGAGGAGCCAACGAGCAGTACTTC; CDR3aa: CASSQTPPSLLAGGANEQYF
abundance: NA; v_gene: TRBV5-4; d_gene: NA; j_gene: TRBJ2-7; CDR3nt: TGTGCCAGCAGCTTGAGTTGGACTGACTACGAGCAGTACTTC; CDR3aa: CASSLSWTDYEQYF
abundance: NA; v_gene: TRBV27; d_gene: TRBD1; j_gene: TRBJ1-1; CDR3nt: TGTGCCAGCGGAAGGACAGGGGGATTTTCTGAAGCTTTCTTT; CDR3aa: CASGRTGGFSEAFF
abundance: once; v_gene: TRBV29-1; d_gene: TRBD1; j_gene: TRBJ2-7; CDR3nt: TGCAGCGTGGGACAGGGAATTTCCTACGAGCAGTACTTC; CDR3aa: CSVGQGISYEQYF
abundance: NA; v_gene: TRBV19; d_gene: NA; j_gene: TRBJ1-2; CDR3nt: TGTGCCAGTAGTATTGAAGGGCAGGGGTATGGCTACACCTTC; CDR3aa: CASSIEGQGYGYTF
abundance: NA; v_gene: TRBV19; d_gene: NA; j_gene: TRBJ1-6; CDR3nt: TGTGCCAGTAGTCCGACAGGTTTTTCACCCCTCCACTTT; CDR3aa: CASSPTGFSPLHF
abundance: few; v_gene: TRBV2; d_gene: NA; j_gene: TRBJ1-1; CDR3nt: TGTGCCAGCCGTTGGAGGAACACTGAAGCTTTCTTT; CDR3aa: CASRWRNTEAFF
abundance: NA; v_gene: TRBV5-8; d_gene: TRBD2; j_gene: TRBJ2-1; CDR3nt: TGTGCCAGCAGCTTGTCTAGCGGCAATGAGCAGTTCTTC; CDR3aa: CASSLSSGNEQFF
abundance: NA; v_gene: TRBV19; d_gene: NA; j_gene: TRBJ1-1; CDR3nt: TGTGCCAGTAGTCAGTTGAACACTGAAGCTTTCTTT; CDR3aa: CASSQLNTEAFF